This TCR beta chain was recovered during a study of blood T cell repertoires in COVID-19 (dated by TCRdb to the early 2020s). As for the study more broadly: Samples from collaborators originated in the United States, Italy and Spain and spanned both the acute and convalescent phases of COVID-19. The prospective study material was composed of cDNA or gDNA derived from T cells, B-cell-depleted T cells, or PBMCs. The dataset comprised deeply sampled blood TCRbeta repertoires from subjects exposed to, actively infected with, or recovered from COVID-19. The repertoires were made available in a free public database intended to serve as a resource for research on the immune response to SARS-CoV-2. Samples came from the ongoing ImmuneRACE study (first 160 participants) plus 1,254 subjects from 6 global collaborators. Sample metadata almost always included a de-identified subject ID, COVID-19 status, age in years and sex. HLA class I and class II types, where available, came from metadata supplied by the sample provider rather than from assay-based typing. Study-wide conclusions, independent of this receptor: Clinical and demographic metadata were provided uncurated, with the amount varying by source and participant.

The collaborating institutions used their own protocols to collect whole blood in K2EDTA tubes. For TCRbeta analysis, collaborator samples were shipped as frozen whole blood, as isolated PBMCs, or as DNA extracted from either sample type. As for this clone: What this receptor recognizes is not known. Nothing much larger sits one base from this clone, and base qualities are not available.

There are 13 amino acids in the CDR3, from cysteine to phenylalanine inclusive. Only CDR3 DNA remains: 39 bases, in frame from the first base. Trimming leaves V shorter by 4 bases and J shorter by 6 bases, with the junction holding 2 bases beyond the gene matches. Looking up the germline V gene yields CDR1 SQVTM and CDR2 ANQGSEA. TCRbeta CDR3 regions were amplified from genomic DNA by means of the immunoSEQ Assay, a bias-controlled multiplex PCR. As for how the authors treated the data: Within the assay, amplification of reference gene primers was used to estimate how many nucleated cells each sample contained. Sequence reads were collapsed and filtered to measure the absolute abundance of every unique TCRbeta CDR3 rearrangement. For each sample, productive Simpson clonality was calculated as the square root of Simpson's diversity index over productive rearrangements. In TCRdb, the immuneACCESS table is reduced to in-frame sequences with V and J assigned. These tables do not hold every clone; where another copy was compared, an unresolved V gene accounts for under half, and the others remain unexplained. The V and J calls and the clone size are those of that table, but D and trimming were determined from the DNA. A total of tens of thousands of clones appear in this sample, 85% of them only once. The ten largest clones capture more than 7.5% of the sample.

This TCR came from a man older than 75 with active COVID-19. The rearranged segments are TRBV29-1 and TRBJ1-4, and 10 junction bases match TRBD1. Sequencing input: peripheral blood. For the CDR3, the sequence is CSVGGTGDEKLFF. Here is the DNA: TGCAGCGTTGGAGGGACAGGGGATGAAAAACTGTTTTTT.